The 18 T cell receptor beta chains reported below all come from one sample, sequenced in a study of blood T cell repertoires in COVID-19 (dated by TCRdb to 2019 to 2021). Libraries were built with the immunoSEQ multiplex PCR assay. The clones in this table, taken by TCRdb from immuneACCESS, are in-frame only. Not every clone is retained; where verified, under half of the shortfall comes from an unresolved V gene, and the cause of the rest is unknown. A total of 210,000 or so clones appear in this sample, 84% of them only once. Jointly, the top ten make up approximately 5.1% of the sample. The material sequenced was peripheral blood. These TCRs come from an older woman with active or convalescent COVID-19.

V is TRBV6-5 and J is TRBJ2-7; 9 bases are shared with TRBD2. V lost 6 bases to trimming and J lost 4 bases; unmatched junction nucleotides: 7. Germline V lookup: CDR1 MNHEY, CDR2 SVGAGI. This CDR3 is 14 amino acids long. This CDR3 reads CASSFSGSGYEQYF. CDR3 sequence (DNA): TGTGCCAGCAGCTTTAGCGGGAGCGGTTACGAGCAGTACTTC.

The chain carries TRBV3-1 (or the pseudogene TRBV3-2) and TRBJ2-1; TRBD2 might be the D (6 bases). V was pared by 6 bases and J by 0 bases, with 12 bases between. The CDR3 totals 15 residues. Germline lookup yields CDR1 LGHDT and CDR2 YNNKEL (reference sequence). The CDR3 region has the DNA TGTGCCAGCAGTCGGGACTCTGACTCCTACAATGAGCAGTTCTTC. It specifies CASSRDSDSYNEQFF.

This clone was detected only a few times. This CDR3 reads CASSFSVGDRGREQYF. The CDR3 nucleotides are TGTGCCAGCAGCTTCAGTGTTGGGGACAGGGGGCGCGAGCAGTACTTC. The rearrangement links TRBV7-9 to TRBJ2-7; 12 positions match TRBD1. Germline CDR1 is SEHNR and CDR2 is FQNEAQ (reference sequence). Trimming removed 3 bases from V and 6 bases from J; junction bases left unmatched: 9. CDR3 length equals 16 residues. The variable domain in full, with the rest retrieved from reference TRBV7-9 and TRBJ2-7, is DTGVSQNPRHKITKRGQNVTFRCDPISEHNRLYWYRQTLGQGPEFLTYFQNEAQLEKSRLLSDRFSAERPKGSFSTLEIQRTEQGDSAMYLCASSFSVGDRGREQYFGPGTRLTVT.

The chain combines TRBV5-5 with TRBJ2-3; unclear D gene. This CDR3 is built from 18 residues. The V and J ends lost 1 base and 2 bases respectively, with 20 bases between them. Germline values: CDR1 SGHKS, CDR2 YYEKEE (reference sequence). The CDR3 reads CASSLRLSSAAFTDTQYF. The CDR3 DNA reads TGTGCCAGCAGCTTGCGTCTCTCCTCCGCGGCGTTCACAGATACGCAGTATTTT.

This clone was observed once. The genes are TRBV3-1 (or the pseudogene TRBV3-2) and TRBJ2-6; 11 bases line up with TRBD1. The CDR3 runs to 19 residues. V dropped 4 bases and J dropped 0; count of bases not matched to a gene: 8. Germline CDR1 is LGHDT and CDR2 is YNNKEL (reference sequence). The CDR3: CASSPFRDRGTSGANVLTF. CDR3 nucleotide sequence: TGTGCCAGCAGCCCTTTTCGGGACAGGGGGACCTCTGGGGCCAACGTCCTGACTTTC.

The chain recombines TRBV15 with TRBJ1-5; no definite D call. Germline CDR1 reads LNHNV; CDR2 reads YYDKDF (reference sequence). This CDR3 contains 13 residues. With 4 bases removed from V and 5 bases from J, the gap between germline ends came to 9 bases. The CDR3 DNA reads TGTGCCACCAGCAAACGCCCGGATCAGCCCCAGCATTTT. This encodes CATSKRPDQPQHF.

The CDR3 DNA reads as TGTGCCAGCAGTCGCTCGCGGACAGGGGGAGAGACCCAGTACTTC. It is translated as CASSRSRTGGETQYF. The chain joins TRBV6-5 to TRBJ2-5, with TRBD1 matching 10 bases. This CDR3 contains 15 residues. Germline CDR1 and CDR2: MNHEY and SVGAGI. V lost 5 bases to trimming and J lost 4 bases; unmatched junction nucleotides: 7.

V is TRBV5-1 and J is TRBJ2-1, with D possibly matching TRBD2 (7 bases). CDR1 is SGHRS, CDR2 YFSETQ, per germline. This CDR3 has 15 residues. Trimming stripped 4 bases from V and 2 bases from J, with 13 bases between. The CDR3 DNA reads TGCGCCAGCAGCATACGGGGGGCAGCCTACAATGAGCAGTTCTTC. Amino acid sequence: CASSIRGAAYNEQFF.

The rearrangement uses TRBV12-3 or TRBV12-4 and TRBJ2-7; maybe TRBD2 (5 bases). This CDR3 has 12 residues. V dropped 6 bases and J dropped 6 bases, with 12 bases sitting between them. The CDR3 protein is CASSFPEGEQYF. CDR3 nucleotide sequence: TGTGCCAGCAGCTTTCCTGAGGGCGAGCAGTACTTC.

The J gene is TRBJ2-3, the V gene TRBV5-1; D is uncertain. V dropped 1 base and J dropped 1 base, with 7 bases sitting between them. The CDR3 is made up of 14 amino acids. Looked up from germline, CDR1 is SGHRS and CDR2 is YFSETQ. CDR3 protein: CASSLTVGTDTQYF. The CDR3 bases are TGCGCCAGCAGCTTGACAGTGGGCACAGATACGCAGTATTTT.

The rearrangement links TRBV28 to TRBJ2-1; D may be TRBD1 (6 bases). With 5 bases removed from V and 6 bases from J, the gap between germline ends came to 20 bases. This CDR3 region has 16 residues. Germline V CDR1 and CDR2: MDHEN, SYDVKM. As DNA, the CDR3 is TGTGCCAGCAGTCCGTACAACAGGGTAGGTCGCAATGAGCAGTTCTTC. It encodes CASSPYNRVGRNEQFF.

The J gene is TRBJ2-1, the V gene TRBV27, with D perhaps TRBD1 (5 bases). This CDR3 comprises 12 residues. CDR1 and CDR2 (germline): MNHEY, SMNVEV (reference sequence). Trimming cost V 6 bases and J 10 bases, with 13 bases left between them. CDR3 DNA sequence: TGTGCCAGCAGCCCAAGGACAATGGAGCAGTTCTTC. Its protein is CASSPRTMEQFF.

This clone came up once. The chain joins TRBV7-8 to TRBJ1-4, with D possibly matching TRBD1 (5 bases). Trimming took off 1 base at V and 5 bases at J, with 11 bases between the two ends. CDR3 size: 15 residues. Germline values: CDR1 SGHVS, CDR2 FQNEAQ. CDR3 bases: TGTGCCAGCAGCTTAGGTCGGTGGGGCAATGAAAAACTGTTTTTT. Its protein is CASSLGRWGNEKLFF.

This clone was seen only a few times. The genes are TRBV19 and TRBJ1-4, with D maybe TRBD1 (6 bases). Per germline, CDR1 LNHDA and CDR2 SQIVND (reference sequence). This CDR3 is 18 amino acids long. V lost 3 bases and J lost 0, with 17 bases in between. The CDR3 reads CASSMPQDSLSTNEKLFF. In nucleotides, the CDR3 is TGTGCCAGTAGTATGCCCCAGGACAGCCTTTCAACTAATGAAAAACTGTTTTTT.

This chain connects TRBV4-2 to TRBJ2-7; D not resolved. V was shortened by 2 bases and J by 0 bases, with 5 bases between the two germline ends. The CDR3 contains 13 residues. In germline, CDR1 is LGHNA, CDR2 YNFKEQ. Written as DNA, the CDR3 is TGTGCCAGCAGCCAACCCCTCTCCTACGAGCAGTACTTC. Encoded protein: CASSQPLSYEQYF.

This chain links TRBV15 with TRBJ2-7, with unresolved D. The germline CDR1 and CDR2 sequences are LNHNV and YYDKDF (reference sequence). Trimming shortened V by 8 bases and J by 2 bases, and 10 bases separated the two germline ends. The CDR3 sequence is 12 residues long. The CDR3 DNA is TGTGCCACCGGCGAGGATACCTACGAGCAGTACTTC. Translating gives CATGEDTYEQYF.

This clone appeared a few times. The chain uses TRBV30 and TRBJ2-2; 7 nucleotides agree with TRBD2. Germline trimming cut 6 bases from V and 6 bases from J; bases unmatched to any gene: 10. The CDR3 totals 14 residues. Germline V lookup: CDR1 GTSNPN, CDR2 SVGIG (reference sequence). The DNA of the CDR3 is TGTGCCTGCCTAACTAGGGAGGGCTCCGGGGAGCTGTTTTTT. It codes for CACLTREGSGELFF.

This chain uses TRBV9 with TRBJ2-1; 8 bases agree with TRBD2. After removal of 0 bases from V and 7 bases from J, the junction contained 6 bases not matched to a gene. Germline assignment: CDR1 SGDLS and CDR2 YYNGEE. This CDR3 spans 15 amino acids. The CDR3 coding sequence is TGTGCCAGCAGCGTAGTGACGGGCGGGGGGAATGAGCAGTTCTTC. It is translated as CASSVVTGGGNEQFF.